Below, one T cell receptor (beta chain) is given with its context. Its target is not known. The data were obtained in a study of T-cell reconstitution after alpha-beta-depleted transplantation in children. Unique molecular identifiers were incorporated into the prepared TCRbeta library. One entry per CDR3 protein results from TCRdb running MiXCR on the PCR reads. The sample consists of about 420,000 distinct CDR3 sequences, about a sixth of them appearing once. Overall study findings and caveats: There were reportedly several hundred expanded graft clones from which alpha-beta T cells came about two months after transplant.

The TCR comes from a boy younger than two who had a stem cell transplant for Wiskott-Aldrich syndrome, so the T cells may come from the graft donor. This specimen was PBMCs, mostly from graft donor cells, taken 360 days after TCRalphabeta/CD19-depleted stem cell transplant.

The CDR3 spells CASRRKGGDNEQFF. The CDR3 coding sequence is TGCGCCAGCAGGCGGAAGGGGGGGGACAATGAGCAGTTCTTC. The chain recombines TRBV5-1 with TRBJ2-1; D may be TRBD2 (7 bases). Germline assignment: CDR1 SGHRS and CDR2 YFSETQ. The CDR3 is 14 residues long. The ends were cut back, 5 bases at V and 5 bases at J, with 14 bases in the middle.